This is a list of T cell receptor beta chains from one sample in a study of patients and donors after allogeneic stem cell transplantation. TCRdb fed the RT-PCR reads into MiXCR, producing one record per CDR3 protein. The sample shows some 150,000 distinct CDR3 sequences, about two fifths of them seen only once. Sequencing was done on a sample of blood, either unsorted or a sorted T cell fraction (not recorded which). These receptors were collected from a human donor who was either an allogeneic HSCT recipient or a stem cell or donor lymphocyte infusion donor (not recorded which). It is not recorded whose cells these are; they may come from a transplant donor. Both conserved end residues are part of each CDR3. Fields, in order: V gene, J gene, D gene, clone size, CDR3 protein, CDR3 DNA. The D gene is left open where the match is weak. A clone size is listed for some rows: how often the clone was seen (once, few, many), or a class if it is expanded.

V gene: TRBV7-2; J gene: TRBJ2-1; D gene: TRBD2; clone size: NA; CDR3 protein: CASSLASGRSYNEQFF; CDR3 DNA: TGTGCCAGCAGCTTAGCTAGCGGGCGCTCCTACAATGAGCAGTTCTTC
V gene: TRBV11-2; J gene: TRBJ2-5; D gene: TRBD1; clone size: NA; CDR3 protein: CASSVTGQLLQETQYF; CDR3 DNA: TGTGCCAGCAGCGTTACGGGACAGCTTTTACAAGAGACCCAGTACTTC
V gene: TRBV7-9; J gene: TRBJ1-4; D gene: NA; clone size: NA; CDR3 protein: CASSPPRVLNEKLFF; CDR3 DNA: TGTGCCAGCAGCCCTCCCCGCGTGCTTAATGAAAAACTGTTTTTT
V gene: TRBV4-3; J gene: TRBJ2-3; D gene: TRBD2; clone size: NA; CDR3 protein: CASSRSGGNTDTQYF; CDR3 DNA: TGCGCCAGCAGCCGGTCGGGGGGGAACACAGATACGCAGTATTTT
V gene: TRBV9; J gene: TRBJ2-2; D gene: NA; clone size: NA; CDR3 protein: CASSGPTGGELFF; CDR3 DNA: TGTGCCAGCAGCGGACCGACCGGCGGGGAGCTGTTTTTT
V gene: TRBV6-6; J gene: TRBJ1-6; D gene: NA; clone size: few; CDR3 protein: CASSYGTKGNSPLHF; CDR3 DNA: TGTGCCAGCAGTTACGGTACTAAGGGTAATTCACCCCTCCACTTT
V gene: TRBV12-3/TRBV12-4; J gene: TRBJ1-1; D gene: NA; clone size: many; CDR3 protein: CASSLKQGGTEAFF; CDR3 DNA: TGTGCCAGCAGTTTAAAACAGGGTGGCACTGAAGCTTTCTTT
V gene: TRBV20-1; J gene: TRBJ2-3; D gene: NA; clone size: NA; CDR3 protein: CSARDLGGKSTDTQYF; CDR3 DNA: TGCAGTGCTAGGGACCTAGGAGGGAAATCCACAGATACGCAGTATTTT
V gene: TRBV28; J gene: TRBJ1-1; D gene: NA; clone size: NA; CDR3 protein: CASSHQSRGTEAFF; CDR3 DNA: TGTGCCAGCAGTCATCAATCCAGGGGCACTGAAGCTTTCTTT
V gene: TRBV12-3/TRBV12-4; J gene: TRBJ2-7; D gene: TRBD1; clone size: few; CDR3 protein: CASSVWDSSYEQYF; CDR3 DNA: TGTGCCAGCAGCGTTTGGGACAGTTCCTACGAGCAGTACTTC
V gene: TRBV9; J gene: TRBJ2-3; D gene: NA; clone size: few; CDR3 protein: CASSVGERNPHTQYF; CDR3 DNA: TGTGCCAGCAGCGTAGGAGAGAGAAACCCACATACGCAGTATTTT
V gene: TRBV20-1; J gene: TRBJ1-1; D gene: TRBD1; clone size: many; CDR3 protein: CSAELTGTGGTGAFF; CDR3 DNA: TGCAGTGCTGAATTAACTGGGACAGGGGGGACCGGGGCTTTCTTT
V gene: TRBV12-3/TRBV12-4; J gene: TRBJ1-5; D gene: NA; clone size: NA; CDR3 protein: CASSLTGNSNQPQHF; CDR3 DNA: TGTGCCAGCAGTTTGACAGGAAATAGCAATCAGCCCCAGCATTTT
V gene: TRBV4-2; J gene: TRBJ2-2; D gene: NA; clone size: NA; CDR3 protein: CASRGGTNTGELFF; CDR3 DNA: TGTGCCAGCAGGGGGGGAACGAACACCGGGGAGCTGTTTTTT
V gene: TRBV12-3/TRBV12-4; J gene: TRBJ1-6; D gene: TRBD1; clone size: few; CDR3 protein: CASSYEGATYNSPLHF; CDR3 DNA: TGTGCCAGCAGTTATGAGGGGGCGACCTATAATTCACCCCTCCACTTT
V gene: TRBV28; J gene: TRBJ1-5; D gene: NA; clone size: few; CDR3 protein: CASSSRLHSNQPQHF; CDR3 DNA: TGTGCCAGCAGTTCCAGACTTCATAGCAATCAGCCCCAGCATTTT
V gene: TRBV12-3/TRBV12-4; J gene: TRBJ1-3; D gene: NA; clone size: few; CDR3 protein: CASRGGPSGSGNTIYF; CDR3 DNA: TGTGCCAGCAGGGGGGGACCTTCAGGCTCTGGAAACACCATATATTTT
V gene: TRBV12-3/TRBV12-4; J gene: TRBJ2-1; D gene: NA; clone size: few; CDR3 protein: CASSFGQQFF; CDR3 DNA: TGTGCCAGCAGTTTTGGCCAGCAGTTCTTC
V gene: TRBV28; J gene: TRBJ1-5; D gene: NA; clone size: NA; CDR3 protein: CASSLRPGISQHF; CDR3 DNA: TGTGCCAGCAGTTTACGACCAGGCATATCCCAGCATTTT
V gene: TRBV20-1; J gene: TRBJ2-1; D gene: TRBD2; clone size: few; CDR3 protein: CSARRGGAGNEQFF; CDR3 DNA: TGCAGTGCTAGGCGCGGGGGGGCGGGCAATGAGCAGTTCTTC
V gene: TRBV19; J gene: TRBJ1-6; D gene: NA; clone size: once; CDR3 protein: CASNRVQSPLHF; CDR3 DNA: TGTGCCAGTAACAGGGTTCAGTCACCCCTCCACTTT
V gene: TRBV7-8; J gene: TRBJ2-3; D gene: NA; clone size: NA; CDR3 protein: CASSPLGEDTQYF; CDR3 DNA: TGTGCCAGCAGCCCTTTGGGGGAAGATACGCAGTATTTT
V gene: TRBV9; J gene: TRBJ2-5; D gene: TRBD2; clone size: NA; CDR3 protein: CASSLRLAGGRYRDQYF; CDR3 DNA: TGTGCCAGCAGCTTGAGACTAGCGGGGGGCCGCTACAGAGACCAGTACTTC
V gene: TRBV24-1; J gene: TRBJ1-1; D gene: NA; clone size: once; CDR3 protein: CATSEKGTNTEAFF; CDR3 DNA: TGTGCCACCAGTGAGAAGGGTACGAACACTGAAGCTTTCTTT
V gene: TRBV9; J gene: TRBJ1-1; D gene: TRBD1; clone size: NA; CDR3 protein: CASSDRQGAGTEAFF; CDR3 DNA: TGTGCCAGCAGCGATCGACAGGGGGCGGGCACTGAAGCTTTCTTT